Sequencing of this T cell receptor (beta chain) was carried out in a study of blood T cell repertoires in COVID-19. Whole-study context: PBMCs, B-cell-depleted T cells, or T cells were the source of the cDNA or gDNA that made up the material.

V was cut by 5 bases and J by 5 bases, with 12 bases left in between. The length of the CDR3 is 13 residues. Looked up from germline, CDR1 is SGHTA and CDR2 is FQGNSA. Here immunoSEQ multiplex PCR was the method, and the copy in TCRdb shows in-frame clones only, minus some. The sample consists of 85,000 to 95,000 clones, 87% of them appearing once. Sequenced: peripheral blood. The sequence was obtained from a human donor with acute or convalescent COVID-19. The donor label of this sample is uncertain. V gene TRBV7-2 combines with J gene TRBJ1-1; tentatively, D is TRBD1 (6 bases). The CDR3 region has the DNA TGTGCCAGCAGCCTTAACAGGGCGACTGAAGCTTTCTTT. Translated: CASSLNRATEAFF.